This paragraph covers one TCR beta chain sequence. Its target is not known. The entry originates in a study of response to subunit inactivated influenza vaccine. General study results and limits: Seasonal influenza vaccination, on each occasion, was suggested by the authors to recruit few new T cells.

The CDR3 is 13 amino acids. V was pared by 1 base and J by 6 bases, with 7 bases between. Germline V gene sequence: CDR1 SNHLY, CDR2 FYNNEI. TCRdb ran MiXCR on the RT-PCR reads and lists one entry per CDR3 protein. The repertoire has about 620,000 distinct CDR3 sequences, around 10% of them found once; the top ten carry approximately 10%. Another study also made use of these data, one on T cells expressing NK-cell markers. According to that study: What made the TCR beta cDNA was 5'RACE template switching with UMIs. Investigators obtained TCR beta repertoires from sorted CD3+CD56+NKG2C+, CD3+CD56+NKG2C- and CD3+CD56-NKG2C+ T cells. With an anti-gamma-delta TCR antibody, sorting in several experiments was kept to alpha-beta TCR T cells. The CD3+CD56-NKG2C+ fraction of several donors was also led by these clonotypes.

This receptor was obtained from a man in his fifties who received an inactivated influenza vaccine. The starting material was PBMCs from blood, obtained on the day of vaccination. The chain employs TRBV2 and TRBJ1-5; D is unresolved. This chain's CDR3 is CASSEDRSQPQHF. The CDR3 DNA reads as TGTGCCAGCAGTGAAGATCGATCTCAGCCCCAGCATTTT.